The 22 T cell receptor beta chains below all came from one sample that was sequenced in a study of cytomegalovirus exposure and HLA in healthy donors. PCR employed 60 Vbeta and 13 Jbeta primers. Generated by immunoSEQ multiplex PCR, the TCRdb table keeps only in-frame clones and is missing some. In the table there are 120,000 to 150,000 clones, roughly 79% of which are singletons. Sequenced sample: PBMCs. These receptors all come from a male donor in good health and CMV-seronegative.

The chain uses TRBV9 and TRBJ2-7, with TRBD2 identical over 13 bases. The V gene's germline CDR1 is SGDLS and CDR2 YYNGEE. V trimming: 3 bases; J trimming: 0 bases; junction bases outside the gene matches: 3. The CDR3 is 16 residues long. DNA of the CDR3: TGTGCCAGCAGCGCGGGACTAGCGGGGAGCTCCTACGAGCAGTACTTC. Residues: CASSAGLAGSSYEQYF.

In the case of this clone: Relative to the germline gene, one junction end is altered; a read error may explain this. The V gene is TRBV19, the J gene TRBJ2-7, with TRBD1 identical over 9 bases. Germline V CDR1 and CDR2: LNHDA, SQIVND (reference sequence). CDR3 length: 15 residues. The chain's CDR3 is CASSPGTGGSHEQYF. CDR3 coding DNA: TGTGCCAGTAGTCCAGGAACAGGGGGCTCCCACGAGCAGTACTTC.

The chain is built from TRBV6-5 and TRBJ1-2; D not resolved. Germline lookup yields CDR1 MNHEY and CDR2 SVGAGI. V lost 8 bases, J lost 8 bases, and 18 bases lay in between. There are 13 residues in the CDR3. CDR3 nucleotides: TGTGCCAGCCAGATGGCCCTAGATGAGGGCTACACCTTC. It specifies CASQMALDEGYTF.

The sample holds a few counts of this clone. In DNA form, the CDR3 reads TGCGCCAGCAGCAGGGGACTAGCGGGGGGAGGAGATACGCAGTATTTT. The encoded protein is CASSRGLAGGGDTQYF. V is TRBV5-1 and J is TRBJ2-3; 15 bases are a match to TRBD2. Trimming removed 4 bases from V and 5 bases from J; junction bases left unmatched: 5. CDR1 is SGHRS, CDR2 YFSETQ, per germline. The CDR3 extends over 16 amino acids.

The chain uses TRBV29-1 and TRBJ2-2; a weak D match, TRBD2 (5 bases). CDR1 and CDR2 (germline): SQVTM, ANQGSEA. The CDR3 contains 15 residues. V dropped 4 bases and J dropped 1 base, with 13 bases sitting between them. The CDR3 DNA sequence: TGCAGCGTTGGAGGGCAGCGGAGGAACACCGGGGAGCTGTTTTTT. Protein sequence: CSVGGQRRNTGELFF.

This clone has just a few counts. The genes are TRBV5-6 and TRBJ2-5; 9 nucleotides line up with TRBD1. This CDR3 has 15 amino acids. Germline V gene data show CDR1 as SGHDT and CDR2 as YYEEEE. V dropped 0 bases and J dropped 5; count of bases not matched to a gene: 5. Written as DNA, the CDR3 is TGTGCCAGCAGCTTGGACAGGGGGCGCGGCGAGACCCAGTACTTC. Its translation: CASSLDRGRGETQYF. Together with reference TRBV5-6 and TRBJ2-5, the CDR3 gives the full variable domain: DAGVTQSPTHLIKTRGQQVTLRCSPKSGHDTVSWYQQALGQGPQFIFQYYEEEERQRGNFPDRFSGHQFPNYSSELNVNALLLGDSALYLCASSLDRGRGETQYFGPGTRLLVL.

The chain couples TRBV6-5 to TRBJ2-7, with TRBD1 matching 7 bases. Unmatched junction bases numbered 8, after V lost 2 bases and J lost 1 base. The CDR3 extends over 16 amino acids. Germline V gene sequence: CDR1 MNHEY, CDR2 SVGAGI. The CDR3 region has the DNA TGTGCCAGCAGTTACGCTTTTGGGGACAGTTCCTACGAGCAGTACTTC. Translation: CASSYAFGDSSYEQYF.

Only one count was recorded for this clone. The J gene is TRBJ2-3, the V gene TRBV5-1, with D maybe TRBD1 (6 bases). This CDR3 spans 16 amino acids. From germline, CDR1 is SGHRS and CDR2 YFSETQ. V lost 4 bases and J 2 bases, leaving 17 bases between the germline ends. The CDR3, as DNA: TGCGCCAGCAGCCTAACTGGACAGCTTATCACAGATACGCAGTATTTT. This translates into CASSLTGQLITDTQYF.

V usage is TRBV28 and J usage is TRBJ1-1; perhaps TRBD1 as D (5 bases). This CDR3 region has 13 residues. Germline V lookup: CDR1 MDHEN, CDR2 SYDVKM. Trimming stripped 5 bases from V and 1 base from J, with 8 bases between. The CDR3 sequence is CASSVTENTEAFF. In DNA, the CDR3 is TGTGCCAGCAGTGTGACAGAGAACACTGAAGCTTTCTTT. The variable domain in full, with the rest retrieved from reference TRBV28 and TRBJ1-1, is DVKVTQSSRYLVKRTGEKVFLECVQDMDHENMFWYRQDPGLGLRLIYFSYDVKMKEKGDIPEGYSVSREKKERFSLILESASTNQTSMYLCASSVTENTEAFFGQGTRLTVV.

V and J are TRBV27 and TRBJ2-7; TRBD1 matches at 7 bases. This CDR3 contains 14 residues. V was pared by 6 bases and J by 6 bases, with 11 bases of the junction left unmatched. The germline V gene encodes CDR1 MNHEY and CDR2 SMNVEV (reference sequence). The CDR3 here is CASSTDRALGEQYF. The CDR3 DNA follows: TGTGCCAGCAGCACAGACAGGGCGCTGGGCGAGCAGTACTTC.

The rearrangement joins TRBV30 to TRBJ1-2, with 8 positions matching TRBD1. Germline V lookup: CDR1 GTSNPN, CDR2 SVGIG (reference sequence). This CDR3 is 15 amino acids long. V gave up 0 bases and J gave up 4 bases; unmatched junction bases: 7. The CDR3 coding sequence is TGTGCCTGGAGTGTGAGCGCAGGGGGCGGCTATGGCTACACCTTC. Translation: CAWSVSAGGGYGYTF.

The chain couples TRBV9 to TRBJ2-3, with TRBD2 matching 12 bases. Unmatched junction bases numbered 7, after V lost 3 bases and J lost 8 bases. Germline assignment: CDR1 SGDLS and CDR2 YYNGEE. The CDR3 runs to 15 residues. This CDR3 is CASSETGTSGLTQYF. The CDR3, as DNA: TGTGCCAGCAGCGAAACCGGGACTAGCGGGCTTACGCAGTATTTT.

The rearrangement links TRBV25-1 to TRBJ1-2; 7 positions agree with TRBD1. CDR1 and CDR2 from the germline V gene are MGHDK and SYGVNS. CDR3 length: 13 residues. Trimming at V came to 8 bases and at J to 3 bases, leaving 6 bases not matched to a gene. CDR3 in DNA: TGTGCCAGCGTGGACAGGTTCGACTATGGCTACACCTTC. It specifies CASVDRFDYGYTF.

CDR3 bases: TGTGCCAGCAGCCCGGGACTAGCGGAAAGATACAATGAGCAGTTCTTC. Amino acids: CASSPGLAERYNEQFF. The gene calls are TRBV7-3 and TRBJ2-1; TRBD2 matches at 11 bases. V gave up 5 bases and J gave up 4 bases; unmatched junction bases: 7. Germline V gives CDR1 SGHTA, CDR2 FQGTGA. CDR3 size: 16 residues. Complete variable domain (other parts from reference TRBV7-3 and TRBJ2-1): GAGVSQTPSNKVTEKGKYVELRCDPISGHTALYWYRQSLGQGPEFLIYFQGTGAADDSGLPNDRFFAVRPEGSVSTLKIQRTERGDSAVYLCASSPGLAERYNEQFFGPGTRLTVL.

This CDR3 reads CASSYAVAGSSDTQYF. CDR3 nucleotide sequence: TGTGCCAGCAGTTACGCGGTAGCGGGGAGCTCAGATACGCAGTATTTT. V usage is TRBV6-6 and J usage is TRBJ2-3, with 8 bases lining up with TRBD2. The V segment lost 2 bases and the J segment 4 bases; nucleotides outside the gene matches: 8. The CDR3 spans 16 residues. Germline-derived CDR1 and CDR2 are MNHNY and SVGAGI (reference sequence).

The gene calls are TRBV10-3 and TRBJ1-6; the D is unclear. CDR1 and CDR2 from the germline V gene are ENHRY and SYGVKD. The CDR3 totals 14 residues. Trimming left V 3 bases short and J 5 bases short, with 8 bases between. DNA of the CDR3: TGTGCCATCAGTGATAACTTTGATAATTCACCCCTCCACTTT. It specifies CAISDNFDNSPLHF.

The chain employs TRBV5-1 and TRBJ2-5; 7 bases match TRBD2. Germline V CDR1 and CDR2: SGHRS, YFSETQ. CDR3 size: 16 residues. V lost 3 bases and J lost 2; bases outside the gene matches: 10. Here the CDR3 DNA reads TGCGCCAGCAGCTGGGGGGGGGTCACAGGACAAGAGACCCAGTACTTC. Its protein is CASSWGGVTGQETQYF.

CDR3: CASSLAQQSYGYTF. The CDR3 DNA reads TGTGCCAGCAGCTTGGCCCAACAGTCCTACGGCTACACCTTC. The chain combines TRBV5-6 with TRBJ1-2; no firm D call. The CDR3 is 14 residues long. The germline V gene encodes CDR1 SGHDT and CDR2 YYEEEE. V shed 0 bases and J shed 8 bases, with 14 bases lying between them.

This chain links TRBV6-4 with TRBJ2-3; possibly TRBD2 for D (5 bases). Trimming removed 5 bases from V and 2 bases from J, with 11 bases in between. The CDR3 loop spans 14 amino acids. Germline values: CDR1 MRHNA, CDR2 SNTAGT. The CDR3 is CASSTGLDTDTQYF. The CDR3 DNA reads as TGTGCCAGCAGTACCGGACTGGACACAGATACGCAGTATTTT.

The V gene is TRBV27, the J gene TRBJ1-2; 8 nucleotides align to TRBD1. The germline CDR1 and CDR2 sequences are MNHEY and SMNVEV (reference sequence). V dropped 0 bases and J dropped 5; count of bases not matched to a gene: 2. The CDR3 covers 14 residues. In nucleotides, the CDR3 is TGTGCCAGCAGTTTATCTACAGGGGGGTATGGCTACACCTTC. Its protein product is CASSLSTGGYGYTF.

The count of this clone is one. J is TRBJ1-2 and V is TRBV30; D gene ambiguous. The germline CDR1 and CDR2 sequences are GTSNPN and SVGIG (reference sequence). The CDR3 covers 15 residues. The V end lost 3 bases, the J end lost 5 bases, and 19 bases lay between the germline ends. DNA of the CDR3: TGTGCCTGGAGCGGAAAGTCATCGGCGGGTTATGGCTACACCTTC. As protein: CAWSGKSSAGYGYTF.

This clone has a handful of counts. This chain uses TRBV9 with TRBJ1-3; D possibly corresponds to TRBD1 (5 bases). With 0 bases removed from V and 2 bases from J, the gap between germline ends came to 9 bases. This CDR3 region has 15 residues. The germline V gene has CDR1 SGDLS and CDR2 YYNGEE. The CDR3 nucleotides read TGTGCCAGCAGCGTAGACGGGGGTCCTGGAAACACCATATATTTT. Its translation: CASSVDGGPGNTIYF.